Listed here are 2 T cell receptor beta chains from one sample, sequenced in a study of cytomegalovirus exposure and HLA in healthy donors (dated by TCRdb to 2015 to 2018). The library was generated by the immunoSEQ multiplex PCR assay. The multiplex PCR relied on a mix of 60 forward primers for TCR Vbeta segments and 13 reverse primers for TCR Jbeta segments. Sourced from immuneACCESS, this table was stored by TCRdb with only in-frame sequences that have V and J called. A share of the clones is absent; for the studies checked, an unresolved V gene accounts for under half, and the remainder has no known explanation. A total of around 98,000 clones appear in this sample, over 60% of them only once. The ten biggest clones cover roughly 8% of the sample. The material sequenced was PBMCs. Every receptor here comes from a human donor in good health.

This clone was seen more than once but under ten times. The CDR3 DNA is TGTGCCAGCAGCTGGGACAGGGATTTTCCCCCCTACGAGCAGTACTTC. It specifies CASSWDRDFPPYEQYF. The chain links TRBV21-1 to TRBJ2-7; TRBD1 is taken as the D call from the table, unchecked against the DNA. TRBV21-1 is a pseudogene. The CDR3 extends over 16 amino acids.

The rearrangement links TRBV7-5 to TRBJ1-2; the D segment call TRBD1 is taken from the table without a DNA check. TRBV7-5 corresponds to a pseudogene. This CDR3 has 13 residues. The CDR3 nucleotides read TGTGCCAGAAGCTTTGGGACAGGGGGCGGCTACACCTTC. Translated, it gives CARSFGTGGGYTF.